The present entry profiles one T cell receptor (beta chain) with its context. This sample was taken from a study of T cell changes during pregnancy in multiple sclerosis. V gave up 3 bases and J gave up 5 bases, with 13 bases separating them. Germline V gene data show CDR1 as MDHEN and CDR2 as SYDVKM. The CDR3 extends over 15 amino acids. The table came from immunoSEQ multiplex PCR; TCRdb's copy has only in-frame clones and leaves some out. The data contain 70,000 to 80,000 clones, about 90% of them seen just once; the ten biggest clones take up 0.35% to 0.45%. The TCR originated in a female donor with multiple sclerosis, enrolled in a pregnancy study. The sequencing here drew on CD4+ T cells from peripheral blood mononuclear cells, taken before pregnancy. The V gene is TRBV28, the J gene TRBJ1-4; D is undetermined. DNA of the CDR3: TGTGCCAGCAGTTTTCAGGTCGCGCCAAATGAAAAACTGTTTTTT. It codes for CASSFQVAPNEKLFF.